Listed below are T cell receptor beta chains from one sample, sequenced in a study of human T cells and chemical hapten exposure. TCRdb called the RACE reads again in MiXCR, with one record for every CDR3 protein. The data contain roughly 380,000 distinct CDR3 sequences, roughly 5% of them singletons. The sample here was whole blood, taken in connection with sensitization to the hapten diphenylcyclopropenone (DPC). Receptor source: a woman aged 50 to 60 with alopecia areata. Some clones in this sample may be carry-over from other donors' samples. Both conserved end residues are part of each CDR3. The order of the fields is clone size, D gene, J gene, V gene, CDR3 DNA, CDR3 protein. D genes are given only for firm matches. Not every row has a clone size; where given, it reads once, few, many or a size class.

clone size: many; D gene: -; J gene: TRBJ1-1; V gene: TRBV5-5; CDR3 DNA: TGTGCCAGCAGCTTTTCTTGGGGGACTGAAGCTTTCTTT; CDR3 protein: CASSFSWGTEAFF
clone size: many; D gene: TRBD2; J gene: TRBJ2-1; V gene: TRBV5-5; CDR3 DNA: TGTGCCAGCAGCACCGGACTAGCGGGAGCAAACGAGCAGTTCTTC; CDR3 protein: CASSTGLAGANEQFF
clone size: many; D gene: -; J gene: TRBJ1-5; V gene: TRBV20-1; CDR3 DNA: TGCAGTGCTAGAGAACCCAGGGGTAGCAATCAGCCCCAGCATTTT; CDR3 protein: CSAREPRGSNQPQHF
clone size: few; D gene: -; J gene: TRBJ2-5; V gene: TRBV4-3; CDR3 DNA: TGCGCCAGCAGCCAAGGCACACTCCTATACCAAGAGACCCAGTACTTC; CDR3 protein: CASSQGTLLYQETQYF
clone size: few; D gene: -; J gene: TRBJ2-7; V gene: TRBV7-9; CDR3 DNA: TGTGCCAGCAGCCCGACTAGTTTCTACGAGCAGTACTTC; CDR3 protein: CASSPTSFYEQYF
clone size: -; D gene: -; J gene: TRBJ1-6; V gene: TRBV6-1; CDR3 DNA: TGTGCCAGCAATCCATGGGGAGCGAGGTCACCCCTCCACTTT; CDR3 protein: CASNPWGARSPLHF
clone size: many; D gene: -; J gene: TRBJ2-2; V gene: TRBV27; CDR3 DNA: TGTGCCAGCAGTTTATCAGGGAGAGACACCGGGGAGCTGTTTTTT; CDR3 protein: CASSLSGRDTGELFF
clone size: many; D gene: -; J gene: TRBJ2-3; V gene: TRBV28; CDR3 DNA: TGTGCCAGCCGGGAGAGGCCCGATACGCAGTATTTT; CDR3 protein: CASRERPDTQYF
clone size: many; D gene: -; J gene: TRBJ2-7; V gene: TRBV6-6; CDR3 DNA: TGTGCCAGCAGCATACAGGGCACCTACGAGCAGTACTTC; CDR3 protein: CASSIQGTYEQYF
clone size: -; D gene: -; J gene: TRBJ1-3; V gene: TRBV29-1; CDR3 DNA: TGCAGCGTCCGGGACGCCGGAACCTCTGGAAACACCATATATTTT; CDR3 protein: CSVRDAGTSGNTIYF
clone size: few; D gene: -; J gene: TRBJ1-5; V gene: TRBV28; CDR3 DNA: TGTGCCAGCAGTAGAGCAGCTAATCAGCCCCAGCATTTT; CDR3 protein: CASSRAANQPQHF
clone size: -; D gene: -; J gene: TRBJ1-2; V gene: TRBV30; CDR3 DNA: TGTGCCTGGGAAAGGGGTCTGGGCTATGGCTACACCTTC; CDR3 protein: CAWERGLGYGYTF
clone size: many; D gene: TRBD2; J gene: TRBJ2-3; V gene: TRBV14; CDR3 DNA: TGTGCCAGCAGCCAATGGAGCGGGAGGGCCTCGGATACGCAGTATTTT; CDR3 protein: CASSQWSGRASDTQYF
clone size: many; D gene: TRBD2; J gene: TRBJ2-7; V gene: TRBV7-9; CDR3 DNA: TGTGCCAGCAGCCCGACTAGCGGGAGCCCCAGCTCCTACGAGCAGTACTTC; CDR3 protein: CASSPTSGSPSSYEQYF
clone size: -; D gene: -; J gene: TRBJ1-1; V gene: TRBV29-1; CDR3 DNA: TGCAGCGTTTCAGGGGCACTACTCACTGAAGCTTTCTTT; CDR3 protein: CSVSGALLTEAFF
clone size: -; D gene: TRBD2; J gene: TRBJ2-1; V gene: TRBV6-6; CDR3 DNA: TGTGCCAGCAGCCGGACTAGCGAATACAATGAGCAGTTCTTC; CDR3 protein: CASSRTSEYNEQFF
clone size: -; D gene: -; J gene: TRBJ2-7; V gene: TRBV4-2; CDR3 DNA: TGTGTCAGCTGCCAGGCCTTGGGCGCCTCCTACGAGCAGTACTTC; CDR3 protein: CVSCQALGASYEQYF
clone size: many; D gene: TRBD1; J gene: TRBJ1-3; V gene: TRBV7-2; CDR3 DNA: TGTGCCAGCAGCCTAGGGACAGGGGGCAGGTCTGGAAACACCATATATTTT; CDR3 protein: CASSLGTGGRSGNTIYF
clone size: many; D gene: -; J gene: TRBJ2-3; V gene: TRBV30; CDR3 DNA: TGTGCCTGGAGTCTCCAGTCAGATACGCAGTATTTT; CDR3 protein: CAWSLQSDTQYF
clone size: few; D gene: -; J gene: TRBJ2-1; V gene: TRBV19; CDR3 DNA: TGTGCCAGTAGTATAGTAACAGGGAGGTACTCTGAGCAGTTCTTC; CDR3 protein: CASSIVTGRYSEQFF
clone size: many; D gene: TRBD1; J gene: TRBJ2-5; V gene: TRBV6-6; CDR3 DNA: TGTGCCAGCAGCTCCGAAACCACGACAGGGGGGAATCACTTC; CDR3 protein: CASSSETTTGGNHF
clone size: many; D gene: -; J gene: TRBJ1-4; V gene: TRBV3-1; CDR3 DNA: TGTGCCAGCAGCCAAGAACAGGGACGGATTGCAACTAATGAAAAACTGTTTTTT; CDR3 protein: CASSQEQGRIATNEKLFF
clone size: few; D gene: -; J gene: TRBJ1-1; V gene: TRBV6-2/TRBV6-3; CDR3 DNA: TGTGCCAGCAGTCCCCGAGGTATCATGAACACTGAAGCTTTCTTT; CDR3 protein: CASSPRGIMNTEAFF
clone size: many; D gene: -; J gene: TRBJ1-2; V gene: TRBV6-2/TRBV6-3; CDR3 DNA: TGTGCCAGCAGTTACTCTGTGGAAGGGGCCTATGGCTACACCTTC; CDR3 protein: CASSYSVEGAYGYTF
clone size: -; D gene: TRBD2; J gene: TRBJ2-1; V gene: TRBV7-9; CDR3 DNA: TGTGCCAGCAGGCCCGGGACTAGGGTGGGCAATGAGCAGTTCTTC; CDR3 protein: CASRPGTRVGNEQFF
clone size: many; D gene: -; J gene: TRBJ1-2; V gene: TRBV6-6; CDR3 DNA: TGTGCCAGCAGTTCGTGGCAGGAAGGCTACACCTTC; CDR3 protein: CASSSWQEGYTF
clone size: many; D gene: TRBD2; J gene: TRBJ2-3; V gene: TRBV6-1; CDR3 DNA: TGTGCCAGCAGTGAAGCGGCTAGCGGGAGCAGAACAGATACGCAGTATTTT; CDR3 protein: CASSEAASGSRTDTQYF
clone size: many; D gene: -; J gene: TRBJ2-1; V gene: TRBV29-1; CDR3 DNA: TGCAGCGTTGATCCGGACGAAGAGCAGTTCTTC; CDR3 protein: CSVDPDEEQFF
clone size: many; D gene: TRBD2; J gene: TRBJ2-2; V gene: TRBV20-1; CDR3 DNA: TGCAGTGCTAGAGATCCGGAGCGGGGGCAGAACACCGGGGAGCTGTTTTTT; CDR3 protein: CSARDPERGQNTGELFF
clone size: -; D gene: -; J gene: TRBJ1-1; V gene: TRBV20-1; CDR3 DNA: TGCAGTGCTAGATCCGGGGGCCCTGTAACTGAAGCTTTCTTT; CDR3 protein: CSARSGGPVTEAFF
clone size: many; D gene: -; J gene: TRBJ2-3; V gene: TRBV20-1; CDR3 DNA: TGCAGTGCGCCAGAACGTACGGGATACACAGATACGCAGTATTTT; CDR3 protein: CSAPERTGYTDTQYF
clone size: -; D gene: -; J gene: TRBJ2-1; V gene: TRBV7-8; CDR3 DNA: TGTGCCAGCAGCTTAGCTCCTGGGGAAAATGAGCAGTTCTTC; CDR3 protein: CASSLAPGENEQFF
clone size: many; D gene: -; J gene: TRBJ1-6; V gene: TRBV7-2; CDR3 DNA: TGTGCCAGCAGCTTAGTTTTAGGGTTACAGGGAAGTAATTCACCCCTCCACTTT; CDR3 protein: CASSLVLGLQGSNSPLHF
clone size: -; D gene: -; J gene: TRBJ2-7; V gene: TRBV10-2; CDR3 DNA: TGCGCCAGCTTAAGCCGAAACGCCCGCGAGCAGTACTTC; CDR3 protein: CASLSRNAREQYF
clone size: -; D gene: -; J gene: TRBJ1-3; V gene: TRBV6-2/TRBV6-3; CDR3 DNA: TGTGCCAGCAGCCCCCACGCAAGCTCTGGAAACACCATATATTTT; CDR3 protein: CASSPHASSGNTIYF
clone size: few; D gene: -; J gene: TRBJ1-5; V gene: TRBV28; CDR3 DNA: TGTGCCAGCAGTTTTCGGGGGGCCGGACCCCAGCATTTT; CDR3 protein: CASSFRGAGPQHF
clone size: many; D gene: -; J gene: TRBJ2-1; V gene: TRBV5-6; CDR3 DNA: TGTGCCAGCAGCCTCTCCCGGGACACAAGGCATGAGCAGTTCTTC; CDR3 protein: CASSLSRDTRHEQFF
clone size: few; D gene: TRBD1; J gene: TRBJ1-1; V gene: TRBV12-3/TRBV12-4; CDR3 DNA: TGTGCCAGCAGTTTAGAGACAGGGATTACTGAAGCTTTCTTT; CDR3 protein: CASSLETGITEAFF
clone size: many; D gene: TRBD2; J gene: TRBJ2-1; V gene: TRBV6-5; CDR3 DNA: TGTGCCAGCAGATTGACTAGCGGGGATTACAATGAGCAGTTCTTC; CDR3 protein: CASRLTSGDYNEQFF
clone size: -; D gene: -; J gene: TRBJ2-7; V gene: TRBV4-1; CDR3 DNA: TGCGCCAGCAGCCAAGTCTTGGGGCCTGCCCCCTACGAGCAGTACTTC; CDR3 protein: CASSQVLGPAPYEQYF
clone size: many; D gene: -; J gene: TRBJ2-7; V gene: TRBV28; CDR3 DNA: TGTGCCAGCAGTTTAAGCCAGGGGACCTACGAGCAGTACTTC; CDR3 protein: CASSLSQGTYEQYF